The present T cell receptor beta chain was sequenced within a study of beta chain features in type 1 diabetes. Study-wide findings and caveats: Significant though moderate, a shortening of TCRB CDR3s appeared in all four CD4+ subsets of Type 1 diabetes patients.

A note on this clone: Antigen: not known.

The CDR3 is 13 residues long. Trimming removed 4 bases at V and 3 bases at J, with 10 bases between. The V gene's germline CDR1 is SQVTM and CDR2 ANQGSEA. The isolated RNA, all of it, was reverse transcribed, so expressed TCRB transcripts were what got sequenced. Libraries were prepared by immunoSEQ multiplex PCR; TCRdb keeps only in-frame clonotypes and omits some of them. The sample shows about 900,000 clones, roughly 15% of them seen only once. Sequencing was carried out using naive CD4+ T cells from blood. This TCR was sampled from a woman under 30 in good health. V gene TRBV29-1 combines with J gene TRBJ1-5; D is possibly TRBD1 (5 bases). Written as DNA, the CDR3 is TGCAGCGTTGCACAGGACCCCAATCAGCCCCAGCATTTT. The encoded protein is CSVAQDPNQPQHF.